Below, 21 T cell receptor beta chains from the same sample are listed, as sequenced in a study of OX40 agonist ivuxolimab in advanced cancers. Library preparation used the immunoSEQ multiplex PCR assay. TCRdb limited this immuneACCESS table to in-frame rearrangements with V and J called. A share of clones is missing; checked studies link under half to unresolved V genes, and the rest is unexplained. Here the sample has over 95,000 clones; roughly 90% occur a single time. The ten largest clones add up to less than 1% of the sample. The sample in question was CD4+ or CD8+ T cells sorted from blood, obtained in a trial of the OX40 agonist ivuxolimab. These receptors originate from an adult with an advanced solid tumor such as melanoma, head and neck, liver or kidney cancer.

The chain is built from TRBV23-1 and TRBJ2-2; a weak D match, TRBD2 (5 bases). TRBV23-1 is noted as an ORF with a role that remains uncertain. There are 17 residues in the CDR3. V lost 2 bases and J lost 1, with 14 bases in between. DNA for the CDR3: TGCGCCAGCAGTCAAGATAGGGAGAATAAGAACACCGGGGAGCTGTTTTTT. Translated, it gives CASSQDRENKNTGELFF.

The chain combines TRBV28 with TRBJ1-2; 9 positions agree with TRBD1. Germline V CDR1 and CDR2: MDHEN, SYDVKM. The CDR3 consists of 16 residues. J lost 6 bases, V lost 2 bases, and 10 bases had no gene match. CDR3 DNA: TGTGCCAGCAGTTTAGCCCCGCGGACAGGGGCGGATGGCTACACCTTC. This sequence encodes CASSLAPRTGADGYTF.

By sample fraction, this clone is medium-sized. This chain joins TRBV7-9 and TRBJ1-3; possible D gene TRBD1, 5 bases. The germline gives CDR1 SEHNR, CDR2 FQNEAQ (reference sequence). Trimming took off 3 bases at V and 2 bases at J, with 20 bases between the two ends. CDR3 length equals 18 residues. The CDR3 nucleotides read TGTGCCAGCAGCTTCAACCGGGACTCTGGACTTACTGGAAACACCATATATTTT. This encodes CASSFNRDSGLTGNTIYF.

J is TRBJ1-3 and V is TRBV4-3; D not certain. The CDR3 has 17 residues. Trimming cost V 0 bases and J 0 bases, with 12 bases left between them. Germline CDR1 LGHNA, CDR2 YSLEER. The chain's CDR3 is CASSQEDRGTSGNTIYF. In nucleotides, the CDR3 is TGCGCCAGCAGCCAAGAAGATCGGGGAACCTCTGGAAACACCATATATTTT.

The chain carries TRBV11-1 and TRBJ2-5; 8 positions agree with TRBD1. The CDR3 has 14 residues. Germline V gene data show CDR1 as SGHAT and CDR2 as FQDESV (reference sequence). V was pared by 3 bases and J by 1 base, with 1 base of the junction left unmatched. The CDR3 DNA is TGTGCCAGCAGCTTGGACAGGGTCCAAGAGACCCAGTACTTC. Translating it yields CASSLDRVQETQYF. The full variable domain, rest sourced from reference TRBV11-1 and TRBJ2-5, is EAEVAQSPRYKITEKSQAVAFWCDPISGHATLYWYRQILGQGPELLVQFQDESVVDDSQLPKDRFSAERLKGVDSTLKIQPAELGDSAMYLCASSLDRVQETQYFGPGTRLLVL.

The V gene is TRBV18, the J gene TRBJ2-7; D call uncertain. Germline loops: CDR1 KGHSH, CDR2 LQKENI. This CDR3 has 14 amino acids. The V gene lost 3 bases and the J gene lost 3 bases, with 12 bases spanning the gap. The CDR3 spells CASSPFGDLYEQYF. DNA for the CDR3: TGTGCCAGCTCACCTTTTGGAGACCTCTACGAGCAGTACTTC. Using reference TRBV18 and TRBJ2-7 for the parts outside the CDR3, the full variable domain is NAGVMQNPRHLVRRRGQEARLRCSPMKGHSHVYWYRQLPEEGLKFMVYLQKENIIDESGMPKERFSAEFPKEGPSILRIQQVVRGDSAAYFCASSPFGDLYEQYFGPGTRLTVT.

The rearrangement uses TRBV19 and TRBJ1-2; 7 bases are a match to TRBD1. Trimming at V came to 4 bases and at J to 4 bases, leaving 6 bases not matched to a gene. The germline V gene encodes CDR1 LNHDA and CDR2 SQIVND (reference sequence). CDR3 length equals 14 residues. CDR3 in amino acids: CASSTPGTAYGYTF. CDR3 sequence (DNA): TGTGCCAGTAGTACGCCCGGGACAGCCTATGGCTACACCTTC.

J is TRBJ2-7 and V is TRBV6-1; 9 bases agree with TRBD1. The CDR3 consists of 16 residues. Germline V gene data show CDR1 as MNHNS and CDR2 as SASEGT. V shed 2 bases and J 6 bases; nucleotides not matched to a gene: 11. In DNA, the CDR3 is TGTGCCAGCAGTGAACCGTCGGGGACAGGGAGTCGCGAGCAGTACTTC. Amino acids: CASSEPSGTGSREQYF.

The rearrangement joins TRBV9 to TRBJ2-1; 7 positions match TRBD2. V lost 3 bases to trimming and J lost 4 bases; unmatched junction nucleotides: 7. CDR1 is SGDLS, CDR2 YYNGEE, per germline. The length of the CDR3 is 15 residues. The CDR3 loop is CASSAGLAEYNEQFF. The DNA of the CDR3 is TGTGCCAGCAGCGCGGGGCTAGCGGAATACAATGAGCAGTTCTTC. The whole variable domain, filled in from reference TRBV9 and TRBJ2-1, reads DSGVTQTPKHLITATGQRVTLRCSPRSGDLSVYWYQQSLDQGLQFLIQYYNGEERAKGNILERFSAQQFPDLHSELNLSSLELGDSALYFCASSAGLAEYNEQFFGPGTRLTVL.

The chain employs TRBV6-5 and TRBJ1-2; D is unclear. V was pared by 0 bases and J by 2 bases, with 7 bases between. CDR1 is MNHEY and CDR2 is SVGAGI in the germline V gene. The CDR3 length is 14 residues. CDR3 DNA: TGTGCCAGCAGTTACTCGAGTGGCAACTATGGCTACACCTTC. This gives the protein CASSYSSGNYGYTF.

The chain links TRBV5-1 to TRBJ2-7, with 9 bases fitting TRBD2. This CDR3 comprises 17 residues. The J segment lost 1 base and the V segment lost 0 bases, leaving 8 bases of the junction unmatched. Germline V gene data show CDR1 as SGHRS and CDR2 as YFSETQ. The CDR3 bases are TGCGCCAGCAGCTTGGAGGGCGGGGGGGCCCGGTCCTACGAGCAGTACTTC. It is translated as CASSLEGGGARSYEQYF.

The V and J genes are TRBV5-4 and TRBJ1-4; D is ambiguous. Trimming took 2 bases from V and 1 from J, leaving 6 bases between them. The germline V gene encodes CDR1 SGHNT and CDR2 YYREEE (reference sequence). This CDR3 is 14 amino acids long. CDR3 protein: CASSFDVTNEKLFF. The DNA for the CDR3 is TGTGCCAGCAGCTTTGATGTAACTAATGAAAAACTGTTTTTT.

Here the CDR3 DNA reads TGTGCCACCGGGACAGGGACCATGAACACTGAAGCTTTCTTT. Translating gives CATGTGTMNTEAFF. This chain connects TRBV10-3 to TRBJ1-1; 9 bases align to TRBD1. Germline lookup yields CDR1 ENHRY and CDR2 SYGVKD. This CDR3 has 14 amino acids. Losses at the gene ends were 10 bases for V and 0 bases for J; bases not matched to a gene: 6.

CDR3 DNA sequence: TGTGCCTCCGGATACACCGGGGAGCTGTTTTTT. As protein: CASGYTGELFF. V gene TRBV30 combines with J gene TRBJ2-2; D ambiguous. Germline-derived CDR1 and CDR2 are GTSNPN and SVGIG (reference sequence). The V gene lost 7 bases and the J gene lost 3 bases, with 6 bases spanning the gap. CDR3 size: 11 residues. The full variable domain, its missing parts supplied by reference TRBV30 and TRBJ2-2, is SQTIHQWPATLVQPVGSPLSLECTVEGTSNPNLYWYRQAAGRGLQLLFYSVGIGQISSEVPQNLSASRPQDRQFILSSKKLLLSDSGFYLCASGYTGELFFGEGSRLTVL.

DNA of the CDR3: TGTGCCAGCAGTAACCGACTCACAGGCGGTGAGCAGTTCTTC. It codes for CASSNRLTGGEQFF. The chain links TRBV6-6 to TRBJ2-1, with D possibly matching TRBD1 (5 bases). V shed 5 bases and J shed 9 bases, with 17 bases lying between them. This CDR3 comprises 14 residues. CDR1 MNHNY and CDR2 SVGAGI come from the germline V gene (reference sequence).

The chain is built from TRBV9 and TRBJ1-4; D ambiguous. The V end was cut by 2 bases, the J end by 4 bases, with 9 bases between. The CDR3 consists of 14 residues. CDR1 and CDR2 from the germline V gene are SGDLS and YYNGEE. CDR3 sequence (DNA): TGTGCCAGCAGCGTCGGCAGCCTTAATGAAAAACTGTTTTTT. Encoded protein: CASSVGSLNEKLFF.

V usage is TRBV6-1 and J usage is TRBJ2-1; D remains ambiguous. The CDR3 covers 14 residues. V was cut by 0 bases and J by 4 bases, with 7 bases left in between. Germline-derived CDR1 and CDR2 are MNHNS and SASEGT. Here the CDR3 reads CASSEAKVYNEQFF. The CDR3, as DNA: TGTGCCAGCAGTGAAGCGAAGGTATACAATGAGCAGTTCTTC.

The chain has TRBV6-5 and TRBJ1-5; no definite D call. The CDR3 is 11 amino acids. With 6 bases removed from V and 5 bases from J, the gap between germline ends came to 5 bases. The germline V gene encodes CDR1 MNHEY and CDR2 SVGAGI. CDR3 nucleotide sequence: TGTGCCAGCAGCTATGATCAGCCCCAGCATTTT. It yields the protein CASSYDQPQHF.

This clone has just one count. J is TRBJ2-6 and V is TRBV5-1; no reliable D call. The germline gives CDR1 SGHRS, CDR2 YFSETQ. This CDR3 is built from 16 residues. V shed 0 bases and J shed 0 bases, with 7 bases lying between them. CDR3 protein: CASSLDSYSGANVLTF. CDR3 nucleotide sequence: TGCGCCAGCAGCTTGGACAGTTACTCTGGGGCCAACGTCCTGACTTTC.

V and J are TRBV6-5 and TRBJ1-6, with 7 bases identical to TRBD1. This CDR3 comprises 14 residues. Germline V gene lookup returns CDR1 MNHEY and CDR2 SVGAGI. After removal of 5 bases from V and 11 bases from J, the junction contained 9 bases not matched to a gene. The CDR3 DNA follows: TGTGCCAGCAGTCCCGGACAGGCAGGCGCACCCCTCCACTTT. Protein product: CASSPGQAGAPLHF.

V gene TRBV6-5 combines with J gene TRBJ1-6; the D gene is possibly TRBD1 (5 bases). This CDR3 has 12 residues. The germline V gene has CDR1 MNHEY and CDR2 SVGAGI. The germline V and J ends were trimmed by 10 bases and 10 bases, with 14 bases remaining between them. This chain's CDR3 is CATGRVGSPLHF. Written as DNA, the CDR3 is TGTGCCACGGGCAGGGTCGGGTCACCCCTCCACTTT.